The T cell receptor (beta chain) under discussion was sequenced for a study of blood T cells in healthy people across ages. General observations from the study: Diversity estimated from one million T cells was considered an underestimate. Older age went with lower TCR beta diversity per million T cells, in a roughly linear way.

Samples each had at least 5.5 micrograms of total RNA extracted. This clonotype was detected only a few times. What it binds is unknown. Germline-derived CDR1 and CDR2 are SGHKS and YYEKEE (reference sequence). The CDR3 extends over 16 amino acids. A second PCR, run for about 7 to 11 cycles, used a sample-barcoded 5' primer plus a J-beta primer mix. Every cDNA molecule bore a tag from a template-switch adaptor containing 12 random nucleotides. TCRdb reprocessed the 5' RACE reads via MiXCR and lists one record per CDR3 protein. The repertoire consists of about 1.8 million distinct CDR3 sequences, with around 50% occurring once and the leading ten covering less than 2.5%.

The clonotype comes from a woman in her thirties or forties in good health. This chain uses TRBV5-5 with TRBJ2-7; D is tentatively TRBD1 or TRBD2 (5 bases each). The J call could be wrong; TRBJ2-5 is a better fit for the DNA end. Material for sequencing was blood. CDR3 sequence: CASSYRDQLKEETQYF. In nucleotides, the CDR3 is TGTGCCAGCAGCTACCGGGACCAATTGAAGGAAGAGACCCAGTACTTC.